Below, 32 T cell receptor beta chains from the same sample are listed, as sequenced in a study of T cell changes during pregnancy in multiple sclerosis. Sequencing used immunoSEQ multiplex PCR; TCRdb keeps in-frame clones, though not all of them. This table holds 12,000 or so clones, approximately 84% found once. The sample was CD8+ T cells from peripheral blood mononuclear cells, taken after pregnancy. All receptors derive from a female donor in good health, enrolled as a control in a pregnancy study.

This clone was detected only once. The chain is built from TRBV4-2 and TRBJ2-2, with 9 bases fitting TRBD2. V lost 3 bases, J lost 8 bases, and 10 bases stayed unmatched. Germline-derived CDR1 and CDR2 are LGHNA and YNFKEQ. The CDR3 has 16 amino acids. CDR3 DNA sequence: TGTGCCAGCAGCCAGGCGGGGGGGGCAGGGGGAGGGGAGCTGTTTTTT. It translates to CASSQAGGAGGGELFF.

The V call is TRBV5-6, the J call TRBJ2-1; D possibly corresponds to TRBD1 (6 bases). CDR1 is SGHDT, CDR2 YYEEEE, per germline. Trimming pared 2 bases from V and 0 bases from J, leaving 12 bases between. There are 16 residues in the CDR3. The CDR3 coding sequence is TGTGCCAGCAGCTTTGGACGCAGGGGCTCCTACAATGAGCAGTTCTTC. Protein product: CASSFGRRGSYNEQFF.

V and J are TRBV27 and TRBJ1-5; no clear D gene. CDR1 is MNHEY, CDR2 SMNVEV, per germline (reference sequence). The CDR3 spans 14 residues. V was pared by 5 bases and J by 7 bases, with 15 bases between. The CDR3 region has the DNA TGTGCCAGCAGTCCACTCACAGCCAGCCAGCCCCAGCATTTT. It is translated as CASSPLTASQPQHF.

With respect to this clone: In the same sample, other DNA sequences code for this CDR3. The CDR3 DNA sequence: TGCGCCAGCAGCCAGAGGGAGGGACTAGCGGGAGTTAATGAGCAGTTCTTC. This gives the protein CASSQREGLAGVNEQFF. The rearrangement uses TRBV4-3 and TRBJ2-1; 14 bases align to TRBD2. V gave up 3 bases and J gave up 7 bases; unmatched junction bases: 8. The CDR3 contains 17 residues. Germline loops: CDR1 LGHNA, CDR2 YSLEER.

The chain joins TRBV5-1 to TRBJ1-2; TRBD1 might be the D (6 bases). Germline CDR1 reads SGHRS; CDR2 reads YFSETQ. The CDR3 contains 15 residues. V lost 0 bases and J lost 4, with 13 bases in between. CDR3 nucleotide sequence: TGCGCCAGCAGCTTGGCCCGAGGACAGATCTATGGCTACACCTTC. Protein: CASSLARGQIYGYTF.

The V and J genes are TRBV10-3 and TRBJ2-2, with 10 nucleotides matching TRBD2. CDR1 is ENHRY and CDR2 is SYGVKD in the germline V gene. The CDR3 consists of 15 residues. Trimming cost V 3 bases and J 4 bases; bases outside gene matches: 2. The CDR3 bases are TGTGCCATCAGTGAAACTAGCGGGACCACCGGGGAGCTGTTTTTT. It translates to CAISETSGTTGELFF.

The CDR3 DNA sequence: TGTGCCAGCAGTTTTAGCGGGTATTCCTACGAGCAGTACTTC. Amino acids: CASSFSGYSYEQYF. The chain links TRBV27 to TRBJ2-7; 7 bases agree with TRBD2. This CDR3 comprises 14 residues. The V gene end was trimmed by 3 bases and the J gene end by 1 base; junction bases not matched to a gene: 3. The germline V gene has CDR1 MNHEY and CDR2 SMNVEV (reference sequence).

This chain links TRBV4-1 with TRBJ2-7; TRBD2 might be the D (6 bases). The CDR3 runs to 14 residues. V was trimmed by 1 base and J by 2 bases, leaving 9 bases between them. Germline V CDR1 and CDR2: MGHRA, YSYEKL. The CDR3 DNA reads TGCGCCAGCAGCCAAGTCTTAGCGGCCTACGAGCAGTACTTC. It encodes CASSQVLAAYEQYF.

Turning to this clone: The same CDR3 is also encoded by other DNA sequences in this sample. The CDR3 nucleotides are TGTGCCAGCAGTGAAACTAGCGGGGGCACAGATACGCAGTATTTT. This encodes CASSETSGGTDTQYF. The chain employs TRBV6-4 and TRBJ2-3; TRBD2 aligns across 10 bases. The V gene's germline CDR1 is MRHNA and CDR2 SNTAGT. V shed 3 bases and J 1 base; nucleotides not matched to a gene: 1. This CDR3 region has 15 residues.

In DNA, the CDR3 is TGTGCCAGCAGCCAAATAAACACTGAAGCTTTCTTT. Its translation is CASSQINTEAFF. V is TRBV14 and J is TRBJ1-1; D gene unclear. The CDR3 loop spans 12 amino acids. Germline V gene data show CDR1 as SGHDN and CDR2 as FVKESK. Between the trimmed V and J ends, which lost 2 bases and 2 bases, there was a span of 3 bases. The full variable domain, in which reference TRBV14 and TRBJ1-1 provide the parts outside the CDR3, is EAGVTQFPSHSVIEKGQTVTLRCDPISGHDNLYWYRRVMGKEIKFLLHFVKESKQDESGMPNNRFLAERTGGTYSTLKVQPAELEDSGVYFCASSQINTEAFFGQGTRLTVV.

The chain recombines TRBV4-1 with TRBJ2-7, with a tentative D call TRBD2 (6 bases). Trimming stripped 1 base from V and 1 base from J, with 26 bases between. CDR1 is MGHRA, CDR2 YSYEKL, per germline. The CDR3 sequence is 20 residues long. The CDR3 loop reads CASSQVSPPAAFGSSYEQYF. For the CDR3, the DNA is TGCGCCAGCAGCCAAGTTTCGCCCCCGGCGGCCTTCGGGAGTTCCTACGAGCAGTACTTC.

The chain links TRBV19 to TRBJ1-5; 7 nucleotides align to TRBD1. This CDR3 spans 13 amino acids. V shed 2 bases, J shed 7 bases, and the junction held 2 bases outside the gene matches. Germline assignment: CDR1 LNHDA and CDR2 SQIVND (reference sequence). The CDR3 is CASSINRGQPQHF. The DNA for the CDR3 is TGTGCCAGTAGTATAAACAGGGGACAGCCCCAGCATTTT.

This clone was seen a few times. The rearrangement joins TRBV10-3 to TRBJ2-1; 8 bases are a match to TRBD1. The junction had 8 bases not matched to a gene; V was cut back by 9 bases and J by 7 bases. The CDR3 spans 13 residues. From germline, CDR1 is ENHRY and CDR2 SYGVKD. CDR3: CAMRGRGLNEQFF. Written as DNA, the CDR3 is TGTGCCATGCGGGGCAGGGGGCTGAATGAGCAGTTCTTC.

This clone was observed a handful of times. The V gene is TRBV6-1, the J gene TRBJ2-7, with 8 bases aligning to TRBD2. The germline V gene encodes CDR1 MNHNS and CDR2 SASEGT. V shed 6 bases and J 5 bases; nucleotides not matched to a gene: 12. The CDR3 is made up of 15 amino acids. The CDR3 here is CASSTGGARGDEQYF. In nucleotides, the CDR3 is TGTGCCAGCAGCACCGGGGGGGCGCGAGGGGACGAGCAGTACTTC.

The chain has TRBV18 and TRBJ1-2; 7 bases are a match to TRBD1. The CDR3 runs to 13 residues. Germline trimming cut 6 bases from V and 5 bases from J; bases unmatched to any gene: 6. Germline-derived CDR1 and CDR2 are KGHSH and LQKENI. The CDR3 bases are TGTGCCAGCTCGCCGACAGGGTTATATGGCTACACCTTC. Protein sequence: CASSPTGLYGYTF.

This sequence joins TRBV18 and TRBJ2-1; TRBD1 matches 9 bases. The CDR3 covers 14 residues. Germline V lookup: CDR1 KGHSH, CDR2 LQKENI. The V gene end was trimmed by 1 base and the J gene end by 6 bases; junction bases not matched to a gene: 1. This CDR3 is CASSPRQGGNEQFF. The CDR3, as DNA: TGTGCCAGCTCACCACGACAGGGGGGCAATGAGCAGTTCTTC.

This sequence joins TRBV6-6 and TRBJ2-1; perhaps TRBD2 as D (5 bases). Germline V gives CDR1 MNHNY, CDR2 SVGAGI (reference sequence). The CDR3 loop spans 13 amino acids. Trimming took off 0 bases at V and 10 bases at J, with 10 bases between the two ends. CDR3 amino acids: CASSYSTRGEQFF. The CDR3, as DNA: TGTGCCAGCAGTTACTCGACCAGAGGGGAGCAGTTCTTC.

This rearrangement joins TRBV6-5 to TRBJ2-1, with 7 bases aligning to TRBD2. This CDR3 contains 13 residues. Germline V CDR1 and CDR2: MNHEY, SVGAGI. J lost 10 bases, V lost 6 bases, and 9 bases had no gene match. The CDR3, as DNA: TGTGCCAGCAGCAGCCCGGGGGGAGGAGAGCAGTTCTTC. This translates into CASSSPGGGEQFF.

CDR3 amino acids: CASSFAGDINQPQHF. Written as DNA, the CDR3 is TGTGCCAGCAGCTTTGCAGGGGACATCAATCAGCCCCAGCATTTT. V is TRBV7-9 and J is TRBJ1-5; a possible D gene is TRBD1 (6 bases). Germline V gene data show CDR1 as SEHNR and CDR2 as FQNEAQ (reference sequence). The ends were cut back, 3 bases at V and 3 bases at J, with 12 bases in the middle. There are 15 residues in the CDR3.

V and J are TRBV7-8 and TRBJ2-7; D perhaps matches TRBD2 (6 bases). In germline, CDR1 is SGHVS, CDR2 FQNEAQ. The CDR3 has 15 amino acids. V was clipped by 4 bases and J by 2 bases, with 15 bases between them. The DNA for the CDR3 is TGTGCCAGCAGCTCAGGGACCGGGGGAACCTACGAGCAGTACTTC. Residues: CASSSGTGGTYEQYF.

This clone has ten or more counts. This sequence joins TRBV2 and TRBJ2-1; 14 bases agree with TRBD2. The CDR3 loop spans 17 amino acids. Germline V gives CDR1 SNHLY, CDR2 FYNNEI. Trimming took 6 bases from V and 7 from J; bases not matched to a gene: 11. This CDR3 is CASSAHVGLAGANEQFF. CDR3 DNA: TGTGCCAGCAGCGCCCACGTGGGACTAGCGGGAGCAAATGAGCAGTTCTTC.

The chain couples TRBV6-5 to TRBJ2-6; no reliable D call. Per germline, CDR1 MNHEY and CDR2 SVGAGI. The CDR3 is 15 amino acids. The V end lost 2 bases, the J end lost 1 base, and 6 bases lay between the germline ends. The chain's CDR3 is CASSYQESGANVLTF. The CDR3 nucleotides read TGTGCCAGCAGTTACCAGGAATCTGGGGCCAACGTCCTGACTTTC.

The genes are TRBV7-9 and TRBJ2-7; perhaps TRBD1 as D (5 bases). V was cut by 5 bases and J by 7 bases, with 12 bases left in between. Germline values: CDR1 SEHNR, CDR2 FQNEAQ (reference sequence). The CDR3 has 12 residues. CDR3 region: CASSAQGQEQYF. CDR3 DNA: TGTGCCAGCAGCGCGCAGGGTCAAGAGCAGTACTTC.

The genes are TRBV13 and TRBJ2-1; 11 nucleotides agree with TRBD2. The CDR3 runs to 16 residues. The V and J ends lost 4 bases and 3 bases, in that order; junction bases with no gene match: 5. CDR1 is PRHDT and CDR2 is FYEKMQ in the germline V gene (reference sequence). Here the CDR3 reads CASSSVAGGFYNEQFF. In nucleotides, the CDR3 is TGTGCCAGCAGCTCAGTAGCGGGAGGGTTCTACAATGAGCAGTTCTTC.

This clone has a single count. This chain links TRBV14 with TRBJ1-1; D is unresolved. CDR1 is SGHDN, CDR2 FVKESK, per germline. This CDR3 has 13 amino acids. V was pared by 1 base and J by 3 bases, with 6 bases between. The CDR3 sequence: CASSQGAYTEAFF. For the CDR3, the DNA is TGTGCCAGCAGCCAAGGCGCCTACACTGAAGCTTTCTTT.

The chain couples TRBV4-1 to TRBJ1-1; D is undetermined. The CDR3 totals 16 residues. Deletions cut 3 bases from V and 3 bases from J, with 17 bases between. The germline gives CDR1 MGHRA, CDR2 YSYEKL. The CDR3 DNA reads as TGCGCCAGCAGCCATAAAAAGCCCCATCAGGACACTGAAGCTTTCTTT. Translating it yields CASSHKKPHQDTEAFF.

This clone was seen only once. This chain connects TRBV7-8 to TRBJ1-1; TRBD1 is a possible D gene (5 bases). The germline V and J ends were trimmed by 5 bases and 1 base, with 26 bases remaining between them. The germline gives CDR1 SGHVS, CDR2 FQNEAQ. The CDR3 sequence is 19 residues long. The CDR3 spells CASSLVAGWGLPSNTEAFF. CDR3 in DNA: TGTGCCAGCAGCCTGGTTGCGGGGTGGGGCCTCCCTTCGAACACTGAAGCTTTCTTT.

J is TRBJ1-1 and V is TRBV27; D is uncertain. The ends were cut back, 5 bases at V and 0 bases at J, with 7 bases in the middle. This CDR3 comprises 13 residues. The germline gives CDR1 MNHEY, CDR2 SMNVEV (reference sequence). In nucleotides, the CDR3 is TGTGCCAGCAGTGCGACACTGAACACTGAAGCTTTCTTT. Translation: CASSATLNTEAFF.

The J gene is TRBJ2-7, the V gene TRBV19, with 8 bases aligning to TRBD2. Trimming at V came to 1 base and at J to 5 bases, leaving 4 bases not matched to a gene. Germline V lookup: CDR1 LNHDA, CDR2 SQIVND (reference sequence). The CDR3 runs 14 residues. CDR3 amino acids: CASSIGAGEDEQYF. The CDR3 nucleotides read TGTGCCAGTAGTATAGGAGCGGGAGAGGACGAGCAGTACTTC.

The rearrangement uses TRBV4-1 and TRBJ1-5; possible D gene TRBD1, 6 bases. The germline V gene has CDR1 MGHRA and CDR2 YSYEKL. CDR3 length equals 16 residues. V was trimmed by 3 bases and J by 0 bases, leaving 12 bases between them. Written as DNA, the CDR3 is TGCGCCAGCAGCCATAGTACAGGGAATAGCAATCAGCCCCAGCATTTT. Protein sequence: CASSHSTGNSNQPQHF.

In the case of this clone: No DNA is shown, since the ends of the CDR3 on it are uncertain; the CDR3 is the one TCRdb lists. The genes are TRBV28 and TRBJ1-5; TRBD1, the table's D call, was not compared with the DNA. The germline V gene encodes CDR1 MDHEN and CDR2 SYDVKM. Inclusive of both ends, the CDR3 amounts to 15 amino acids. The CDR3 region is CASSFFGQYNQPQHF.

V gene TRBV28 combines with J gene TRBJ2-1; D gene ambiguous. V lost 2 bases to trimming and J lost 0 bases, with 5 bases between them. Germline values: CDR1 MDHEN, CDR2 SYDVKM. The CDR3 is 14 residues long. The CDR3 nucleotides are TGTGCCAGCAGTTTACCCGGCTCCTACAATGAGCAGTTCTTC. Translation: CASSLPGSYNEQFF. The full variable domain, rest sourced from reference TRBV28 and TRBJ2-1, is DVKVTQSSRYLVKRTGEKVFLECVQDMDHENMFWYRQDPGLGLRLIYFSYDVKMKEKGDIPEGYSVSREKKERFSLILESASTNQTSMYLCASSLPGSYNEQFFGPGTRLTVL.